The 32 T cell receptor beta chains below come from one sample, sequenced in a study of blood T cell repertoires in COVID-19. TCRdb's copy holds only in-frame clones and misses some; the assay was immunoSEQ multiplex PCR. The table lists 60,000 to 75,000 clones, 87% of them singletons, with 3.4% in the top ten. The sample consisted of peripheral blood. These TCRs come from a woman aged 50 to 60 with COVID-19, enrolled during active disease.

The chain uses TRBV5-1 and TRBJ2-1; 8 bases are shared with TRBD2. Germline CDR1 reads SGHRS; CDR2 reads YFSETQ. V gave up 1 base and J gave up 6 bases; unmatched junction bases: 9. The CDR3 totals 16 residues. CDR3 nucleotides: TGCGCCAGCAGCTTGAGGGTAGCGGGAAGGGGCAATGAGCAGTTCTTC. The encoded protein is CASSLRVAGRGNEQFF.

V and J are TRBV2 and TRBJ1-5; D gene unclear. CDR1 and CDR2 (germline): SNHLY, FYNNEI. With 4 bases removed from V and 0 bases from J, the gap between germline ends came to 10 bases. This CDR3 region has 15 residues. CDR3 amino acids: CASSGTSNSNQPQHF. DNA of the CDR3: TGTGCCAGCAGTGGTACGTCTAATAGCAATCAGCCCCAGCATTTT.

The chain combines TRBV27 with TRBJ1-6, with 8 bases that match TRBD1. This CDR3 is 14 amino acids long. The junction had 6 bases not matched to a gene; V was cut back by 1 base and J by 13 bases. Germline-derived CDR1 and CDR2 are MNHEY and SMNVEV (reference sequence). The CDR3 nucleotides are TGTGCCAGCAGTTTATACAGAGGGACAGGTCCCCTCCACTTT. This sequence encodes CASSLYRGTGPLHF.

The rearrangement joins TRBV19 to TRBJ2-7; 10 nucleotides agree with TRBD2. The V gene end was trimmed by 7 bases and the J gene end by 7 bases; junction bases not matched to a gene: 16. CDR3 length equals 16 residues. Germline V gene sequence: CDR1 LNHDA, CDR2 SQIVND (reference sequence). In DNA, the CDR3 is TGTGCCAGTAAGGACCGGCCGACTAGCGGGCAGACTGAGCAGTACTTC. Translation: CASKDRPTSGQTEQYF. Supplemented by reference TRBV19 and TRBJ2-7, the full variable domain reads DGGITQSPKYLFRKEGQNVTLSCEQNLNHDAMYWYRQDPGQGLRLIYYSQIVNDFQKGDIAEGYSVSREKKESFPLTVTSAQKNPTAFYLCASKDRPTSGQTEQYFGPGTRLTVT.

As DNA, the CDR3 is TGTGCCAGCAGAGCCTTCAGTGGGACAGGGGGCGGTCAGCCCCAGCATTTT. Translation gives CASRAFSGTGGGQPQHF. The chain employs TRBV2 and TRBJ1-5, with 12 bases fitting TRBD1. Losses at the gene ends were 6 bases for V and 6 bases for J; bases not matched to a gene: 12. Germline-derived CDR1 and CDR2 are SNHLY and FYNNEI. CDR3 length equals 17 residues.

This chain uses TRBV27 with TRBJ2-7, with D perhaps matching TRBD2 (5 bases). Trimming took 2 bases from V and 0 from J, leaving 11 bases between them. The CDR3 has 15 amino acids. The germline V gene has CDR1 MNHEY and CDR2 SMNVEV (reference sequence). The CDR3: CASSLGKRFSYEQYF. The CDR3 bases are TGTGCCAGCAGTTTAGGAAAGCGGTTCTCCTACGAGCAGTACTTC.

The chain carries TRBV27 and TRBJ2-3, with D perhaps TRBD2 (5 bases). The ends were cut back, 3 bases at V and 2 bases at J, with 9 bases in the middle. The CDR3 has 14 amino acids. Germline CDR1 reads MNHEY; CDR2 reads SMNVEV (reference sequence). Here the CDR3 DNA reads TGTGCCAGCAGTTTCTCACGGGACACAGATACGCAGTATTTT. Its translation is CASSFSRDTDTQYF.

The V and J genes are TRBV19 and TRBJ1-5; no reliable D call. Trimming shortened V by 7 bases and J by 10 bases, and 14 bases separated the two germline ends. Germline CDR1 and CDR2: LNHDA and SQIVND (reference sequence). The CDR3 is 12 amino acids. The CDR3: CASTEGRGPQHF. DNA for the CDR3: TGTGCCAGTACCGAGGGCCGAGGCCCCCAGCATTTT.

V is TRBV7-9 and J is TRBJ1-6; TRBD1 is a possible D gene (6 bases). The germline CDR1 and CDR2 sequences are SEHNR and FQNEAQ (reference sequence). The V gene lost 4 bases and the J gene lost 7 bases, with 14 bases spanning the gap. The CDR3 extends over 15 amino acids. The CDR3 sequence: CASSSPGTMNSPLHF. CDR3 bases: TGTGCCAGCAGCTCCCCCGGGACAATGAATTCACCCCTCCACTTT.

The genes are TRBV30 and TRBJ2-1; perhaps TRBD2 as D (6 bases). The length of the CDR3 is 15 residues. V lost 2 bases, J lost 7 bases, and 18 bases lay in between. Germline CDR1 and CDR2: GTSNPN and SVGIG (reference sequence). This chain's CDR3 is CAWSNWRASTNEQFF. In DNA form, the CDR3 reads TGTGCCTGGAGTAACTGGAGGGCTAGTACAAATGAGCAGTTCTTC.

This rearrangement joins TRBV19 to TRBJ2-3, with 13 bases identical to TRBD2. The junction had 7 bases not matched to a gene; V was cut back by 4 bases and J by 9 bases. In germline, CDR1 is LNHDA, CDR2 SQIVND (reference sequence). This CDR3 has 15 amino acids. The CDR3 DNA follows: TGTGCCAGTAGTACAGGACTAGCGGGGGCAGGGACGCAGTATTTT. Translation: CASSTGLAGAGTQYF.

The DNA for the CDR3 is TGTGCCAGCAGTTTCCCGAGTACTCAGAGTCGACCAGGGACAGTAGATGGCTACACCTTC. It codes for CASSFPSTQSRPGTVDGYTF. This chain connects TRBV28 to TRBJ1-2; 7 bases map to TRBD1. The CDR3 is made up of 20 amino acids. With 3 bases clipped from V and 6 bases from J, the junction kept 25 bases outside the gene matches. CDR1 and CDR2 from the germline V gene are MDHEN and SYDVKM.

The chain carries TRBV11-3 and TRBJ2-1; maybe TRBD2 (6 bases). V was clipped by 2 bases and J by 4 bases, with 9 bases between them. Germline V gene data show CDR1 as SGHNT and CDR2 as YENEEA. This CDR3 is built from 14 residues. This CDR3 is CASSLLGTYNEQFF. The CDR3 coding sequence is TGTGCCAGCAGCTTATTGGGGACTTACAATGAGCAGTTCTTC.

This chain links TRBV10-3 with TRBJ1-2; tentative D call: TRBD1 (5 bases). Germline CDR1 ENHRY, CDR2 SYGVKD. The V and J ends lost 6 bases and 2 bases respectively, with 13 bases between them. This CDR3 has 14 residues. The CDR3 region is CAISERQGNYGYTF. CDR3 coding DNA: TGTGCCATCAGCGAGAGGCAGGGAAACTATGGCTACACCTTC.

The CDR3 sequence: CASSLMGSSTGELFF. In DNA form, the CDR3 reads TGTGCCAGCAGCTTGATGGGTAGCAGCACCGGGGAGCTGTTTTTT. The genes are TRBV5-6 and TRBJ2-2; no reliable D call. Per the germline V gene, CDR1 is SGHDT and CDR2 is YYEEEE. Trimming removed 1 base from V and 4 bases from J, with 11 bases in between. The CDR3 is made up of 15 amino acids. Using reference TRBV5-6 and TRBJ2-2 for the parts outside the CDR3, the full variable domain is DAGVTQSPTHLIKTRGQQVTLRCSPKSGHDTVSWYQQALGQGPQFIFQYYEEEERQRGNFPDRFSGHQFPNYSSELNVNALLLGDSALYLCASSLMGSSTGELFFGEGSRLTVL.

This chain joins TRBV20-1 and TRBJ1-2, with D possibly being TRBD1 (6 bases). Between the trimmed V and J ends, which lost 3 bases and 0 bases, there was a span of 11 bases. Germline-derived CDR1 and CDR2 are DFQATT and SNEGSKA (reference sequence). The CDR3 is 14 amino acids. CDR3 residues: CSASLGTTNYGYTF. CDR3 DNA: TGCAGTGCTAGTTTAGGGACAACTAACTATGGCTACACCTTC.

The rearrangement joins TRBV5-6 to TRBJ2-2; no clear D gene. Deletions cut 0 bases from V and 4 bases from J, with 16 bases between. CDR1 is SGHDT and CDR2 is YYEEEE in the germline V gene. The CDR3 sequence is 17 residues long. CDR3 amino acids: CASSLVGGSLSTGELFF. The DNA for the CDR3 is TGTGCCAGCAGCTTGGTTGGCGGCAGTCTCTCCACCGGGGAGCTGTTTTTT.

The chain recombines TRBV28 with TRBJ1-5; tentatively, D is TRBD1 (5 bases). This CDR3 has 16 amino acids. V dropped 7 bases and J dropped 0 bases, with 16 bases sitting between them. Germline V gene data show CDR1 as MDHEN and CDR2 as SYDVKM. The CDR3, as DNA: TGTGCCAGCACCTCATTAGGGGTGTATAGCAATCAGCCCCAGCATTTT. Translated, it gives CASTSLGVYSNQPQHF. The entire variable domain, with the rest obtained from reference TRBV28 and TRBJ1-5, is as follows: DVKVTQSSRYLVKRTGEKVFLECVQDMDHENMFWYRQDPGLGLRLIYFSYDVKMKEKGDIPEGYSVSREKKERFSLILESASTNQTSMYLCASTSLGVYSNQPQHFGDGTRLSIL.

This chain uses TRBV28 with TRBJ1-5; 9 bases line up with TRBD1. With 7 bases clipped from V and 7 bases from J, the junction kept 8 bases outside the gene matches. Germline V gene lookup returns CDR1 MDHEN and CDR2 SYDVKM. This CDR3 has 14 amino acids. The CDR3 loop is CASTTDRGSQPQHF. The CDR3 DNA is TGTGCCAGCACCACGGACAGGGGAAGCCAGCCCCAGCATTTT.

The genes are TRBV6-5 and TRBJ2-7; D might be TRBD1 (5 bases). The ends were cut back, 6 bases at V and 2 bases at J, with 11 bases in the middle. The germline V gene encodes CDR1 MNHEY and CDR2 SVGAGI. The CDR3 has 13 residues. This chain's CDR3 is CASRETVTYEQYF. The CDR3 DNA follows: TGTGCCAGCAGAGAGACAGTTACCTACGAGCAGTACTTC.

This chain uses TRBV24-1 with TRBJ1-5; 8 bases line up with TRBD1. CDR1 and CDR2 (germline): KGHDR, SFDVKD. V shed 4 bases and J 2 bases; nucleotides not matched to a gene: 6. The CDR3 has 16 amino acids. Here the CDR3 reads CATSDNRQGRNQPQHF. CDR3 bases: TGTGCCACCAGTGACAATAGACAGGGGCGCAATCAGCCCCAGCATTTT.

The V call is TRBV28, the J call TRBJ2-6; D is unclear. Germline V CDR1 and CDR2: MDHEN, SYDVKM. The CDR3 spans 13 residues. Trimming stripped 7 bases from V and 3 bases from J, with 7 bases between. CDR3 sequence: CASTGSGANVLTF. CDR3 nucleotide sequence: TGTGCCAGCACCGGTAGTGGGGCCAACGTCCTGACTTTC.

The J gene is TRBJ1-1, the V gene TRBV27; 7 nucleotides agree with TRBD1. CDR1 and CDR2 from the germline V gene are MNHEY and SMNVEV (reference sequence). The CDR3 loop spans 17 amino acids. V gave up 5 bases and J gave up 0 bases; unmatched junction bases: 12. The CDR3 sequence is CASSPFPGQAVNTEAFF. The DNA of the CDR3 is TGTGCCAGCAGTCCTTTCCCCGGACAGGCTGTGAACACTGAAGCTTTCTTT.

This sequence joins TRBV9 and TRBJ2-1, with 12 bases identical to TRBD2. The trim removed 0 bases at V and 6 bases at J, leaving 4 bases unmatched. Germline CDR1 SGDLS, CDR2 YYNGEE. The CDR3 is 16 residues long. CDR3 coding DNA: TGTGCCAGCAGCGTAGGGGCTAGCGGGAGGGTCAATGAGCAGTTCTTC. Protein: CASSVGASGRVNEQFF.

The rearrangement joins TRBV2 to TRBJ2-1; tentative D call: TRBD2 (5 bases). With 6 bases removed from V and 0 bases from J, the gap between germline ends came to 12 bases. The CDR3 has 15 amino acids. In germline, CDR1 is SNHLY, CDR2 FYNNEI. CDR3 loop: CASRESGSSYNEQFF. CDR3 nucleotides: TGTGCCAGCAGAGAAAGCGGAAGCTCCTACAATGAGCAGTTCTTC.

The CDR3 is CASSAGVSYNEQFF. CDR3 in DNA: TGCGCCAGCTCCGCGGGAGTTAGTTACAATGAGCAGTTCTTC. The chain carries TRBV10-1 and TRBJ2-1, with 7 bases lining up with TRBD2. The CDR3 extends over 14 amino acids. Germline lookup yields CDR1 WNHNN and CDR2 SYGVQD (reference sequence). Unmatched junction bases numbered 8, after V lost 8 bases and J lost 4 bases.

The chain recombines TRBV7-3 with TRBJ2-2, with 16 bases lining up with TRBD2. CDR3 length: 20 amino acids. Germline V gene data show CDR1 as SGHTA and CDR2 as FQGTGA. V shed 5 bases, J shed 3 bases, and the junction held 12 bases outside the gene matches. The CDR3, as DNA: TGTGCCAGCAGCGTGACGGGACTAGCGGGAGGGCCGAGGTACACCGGGGAGCTGTTTTTT. Its protein is CASSVTGLAGGPRYTGELFF. Filled out from reference TRBV7-3 and TRBJ2-2, the complete variable domain reads GAGVSQTPSNKVTEKGKYVELRCDPISGHTALYWYRQSLGQGPEFLIYFQGTGAADDSGLPNDRFFAVRPEGSVSTLKIQRTERGDSAVYLCASSVTGLAGGPRYTGELFFGEGSRLTVL.

The chain couples TRBV4-1 to TRBJ2-4; 10 bases line up with TRBD2. Per the germline V gene, CDR1 is MGHRA and CDR2 is YSYEKL. The V segment lost 2 bases and the J segment 1 base; nucleotides outside the gene matches: 11. This CDR3 spans 19 amino acids. CDR3 sequence: CASSQNPAGGGMAKNIQYF. The DNA for the CDR3 is TGCGCCAGCAGCCAAAACCCAGCGGGAGGGGGGATGGCCAAAAACATTCAGTACTTC.

V gene TRBV28 combines with J gene TRBJ2-3, with D possibly matching TRBD2 (10 bases). CDR3 length equals 14 residues. Germline V lookup: CDR1 MDHEN, CDR2 SYDVKM. The V and J ends lost 10 bases and 14 bases respectively, with 28 bases between them. The CDR3 sequence: CATHEQGASGSLYF. DNA for the CDR3: TGTGCCACACATGAACAGGGGGCTAGCGGGAGTCTGTATTTT.

This chain uses TRBV7-6 with TRBJ2-7; no clear D. Per the germline V gene, CDR1 is SGHVS and CDR2 is FNYEAQ. This CDR3 comprises 14 residues. V was pared by 5 bases and J by 0 bases, with 11 bases between. The CDR3 loop reads CASSPRTDSYEQYF. The DNA for the CDR3 is TGTGCCAGCAGCCCCCGAACAGACTCCTACGAGCAGTACTTC.

CDR3 nucleotides: TGTGCCAGCAGTTTTAATTTTCAGCGTATCGGGGAGCTGTTTTTT. Protein: CASSFNFQRIGELFF. This rearrangement joins TRBV27 to TRBJ2-2, with D unresolved. Germline V gene data show CDR1 as MNHEY and CDR2 as SMNVEV (reference sequence). The CDR3 totals 15 residues. V was cut by 3 bases and J by 7 bases, with 15 bases left in between.

The sample holds a few counts of this clone. This chain uses TRBV7-9 with TRBJ1-6; D not resolved. This CDR3 is built from 14 residues. V lost 1 base and J lost 10, with 11 bases in between. Germline loops: CDR1 SEHNR, CDR2 FQNEAQ (reference sequence). The CDR3 region has the DNA TGTGCCAGCAGCTTAGTAGGGAGTGGATCACCCCTCCACTTT. Residues: CASSLVGSGSPLHF.